The TCR beta chain described here comes from a study of cytomegalovirus exposure and HLA in healthy donors (dated by TCRdb to about 2017). As for the study more broadly: In an earlier analysis of some 610 of the donors, under 300 Gb of sequence data and 90 million to 120 million unique TCR beta sequences from 180 million or so T cells were reported. To study patterns of TCR occurrence, a later analysis re-analyzed previously published TCR beta repertoires from around 660 donors and added high-resolution HLA genotyping. Five DR-DQ haplotypes were handled as single units for association and clustering because linkage in the cohort was strong. Approximately 310 gigabases of sequencing data and 80 million or so unique TCR sequences were included in an early release covering 500 to 750 HLA-typed donors. The study used immunosequencing to profile the T cell repertoires of 666 subjects and linked those repertoires to cytomegalovirus serostatus. The study aimed to test whether cataloging public T cell receptors could reveal signatures of past pathogen exposure. Alongside the repertoire data, information on donor age, sex, ethnicity and CMV serostatus was compiled. An earlier analysis of about 600 of the donors used high-throughput TCR beta sequencing to judge whether each TCR beta V gene segment behaved as functional or pseudogenic. In a later genetic analysis, genome-wide SNP genotypes for 398 of the 666 donors were used, and that subset was treated as a discovery cohort. The number of typed donors differed by locus: about 620-640 for A, B, C, DRB1 and DQB1; some 540 for DQA1; 606 for DPA1; and 400 to 480 for DPB1. Every repertoire in the discovery cohort had been generated on one and the same sequencing platform. Both class I and class II loci were covered by HLA typing, at four-digit resolution. High-throughput TCR immunosequencing, statistical association of individual TCRs with disease status, and machine learning were combined to predict cytomegalovirus infection status. Rather than using new phenotypic data, the later analysis identified candidate immune exposures from TCR beta sequences and from how often those sequences occurred across donors. A separate validation cohort of roughly 110 different subjects was used in addition to the approximately 640-subject first cohort. Of the approximately 400 genotyped donors, around 81% fell in the genetic ancestry cluster associated with self-reported Caucasian donors. Across some 400 genotyped donors of the cohort, an average of about 220,000 unique TCR beta nucleotide sequences per donor were sequenced, and around 20% of those sequences were non-productive.

General findings and caveats noted by the study authors: In a later genetic analysis, fewer N-insertions in productive TCRs were reported among donors in an Asian-associated ancestry cluster than the 666-donor mean. At a false discovery rate of 0.05, a later analysis linked fewer than 20,000 TCR beta sequences to specific HLA alleles. While some public TCRs were present in many individuals, most TCR sequences turned up only very rarely across donors. Some IMGT-functional V segments, including TRBV6-2 and TRBV6-3, could not be told apart with the 87-base-pair reads, so those segments were excluded. The earlier analysis of some 560 of the donors excluded fewer than 20 rarely observed V segments, including chromosome 9 orphons, because counts were too low. In vitro tests confirmed that three of the cytomegalovirus-associated TCR beta chains recognize cytomegalovirus antigens. A total of fewer than 200 TCR beta chains were listed by the study as associated with cytomegalovirus. A later analysis found that TCR association rates varied across HLA loci, with DRB1 alleles showing the most associated TCRs and HLA-C alleles the fewest. The authors suggested that the approach could potentially be extended to other disease states and immunological phenotypes. An earlier analysis of some 560 of the donors showed that most TCR beta V segments appeared in productive rearrangements either about 90% or about 30% of the time, which broadly matched IMGT annotations. An association between a missense DCLRE1C variant and V-gene and J-gene trimming of TCR beta chains was found in a later genetic analysis and replicated in an independent cohort. A group of highly shared sequence variants was considered likely to be a technical artifact of the sequencing pipeline. Most CMV-associated TCR beta chains appeared to be HLA-restricted in a later analysis, and the HLA associations seemed to be driven largely by CMV exposure. The classifier was reported to diagnose cytomegalovirus status with high specificity and sensitivity in both the original cohort and the validation cohort. According to a later analysis, parvovirus B19, influenza, CMV and Epstein-Barr virus appeared linked to several top co-occurrence clusters. When HLA alleles, especially DR and DQ, strongly co-occurred, attributing TCR associations to individual alleles was difficult. A further reported finding was that TCR beta sequences accurately predicted the HLA-A and HLA-B alleles for most subjects in the first cohort. CMV serostatus was the only immune exposure information available for the cohort. The cohort was sequenced for TCR beta chains only, and without alpha or paired-chain data the features that could be detected were limited. Roughly uniform sequencing depth across donors was assumed in presence/absence analyses, although this assumption may not hold. Linkage disequilibrium might explain the correlated functional status among segregating V segments, but an unknown experimental factor could not be excluded. HLA typing was unavailable for some donors at each locus, so association tests used only the typed subset. A later analysis found that HLA-associated TCR beta chains were more clonally expanded and had lower generation probabilities than equally common non-associated chains.

The cohort comprised around 700 healthy bone marrow donors. All cohort members were sampled while nominally healthy, although unrecorded immune exposures were likely present. The donor tested CMV seronegative and was one of the 352 seronegative cohort members. A peripheral blood sample was collected from each donor, and TCR beta sequencing was performed on peripheral blood mononuclear cells. The Qiagen DNeasy Blood Extraction Kit was used to extract genomic DNA from the blood cell samples. In the case of this clone: The antigen it recognizes is unknown. The input lacks base qualities; no much larger clone sits a single base away.

At the junction V is shortened by 1 base and J by 4 bases, with 16 bases in between. The germline V gene encodes CDR1 GTSNPN and CDR2 SVGIG (reference sequence). CDR3 length: 16 amino acids, cysteine to phenylalanine. Solely the CDR3 DNA is kept, with 48 bases framed from the first base. Receptors were amplified or captured by the immunoSEQ multiplex PCR assay. For the multiplex PCR, a mixture combining 60 forward primers for TCR Vbeta segments and 13 reverse primers for TCR Jbeta segments was used. The CDR3 region of rearranged TCR beta genes was amplified from genomic DNA with a multiplex PCR assay. Amplified TCR beta libraries were sequenced as 87-base-pair reads on the Illumina HiSeq System. On the study's bioinformatics: A later analysis tallied tens of millions of unique TCR beta chains across the 666 repertoires, and approximately 11 million of those chains were shared by two or more donors. A nearest-neighbor algorithm error-corrected the raw reads and collapsed the reads into unique sequences, merging closely related sequences to remove PCR and sequencing errors. To assign V, D and J gene segments, CDR3 sequences were aligned to IMGT reference sequences. For a sequence to be retained, a match of at least six nucleotides was required to both a V gene segment and a J gene segment. Rearrangements were called productive when the CDR3 lacked stop codons and stayed in frame with V and J; all others were non-productive. CDR3 was defined by IMGT convention, running from the second conserved V-encoded cysteine to the conserved J-encoded phenylalanine. The earlier analysis of about 570 of the donors excluded any sequence lacking an unambiguous match to a single V gene segment. In an earlier analysis of 450 to 750 of the donors, a V segment was called functional when productive rearrangements were above 56.7%, and segregating when the standard deviation between donors exceeded 5%. A statistical classification framework was developed to diagnose cytomegalovirus status using the catalog of TCR beta chain sequences. In a later analysis, TCR nucleotide sequences were compared against IMGT/GENE-DB human TR gene sequences so that V and J genes could be assigned. The TCRdist pipeline was used in a later analysis to assign CDR3 sequences and most-parsimonious VDJ recombination scenarios. In a later analysis, each TCR beta chain was defined by its CDR3 amino acid sequence together with its V-gene family, and reads lacking a unique V-gene family were excluded. In a later analysis, approximately 590 highly shared, low-generation-probability nucleotide sequences were removed to address suspected cross-contamination and a sequencing artifact. For each public chain, a later analysis derived a clonal expansion index from normalized ranks of inferred template counts within each repertoire. A later analysis computed generation probabilities with a VDJ recombination model fitted to out-of-frame rearrangements, and checked the results against IGoR. A later analysis scored TCR-TCR, TCR-HLA and TCR-CMV co-occurrence with hypergeometric tests, applying a repertoire-size bias correction to TCR pairs. To estimate false discovery rates, a later analysis permuted the HLA or CMV assignments 20 times. In a later analysis, co-occurring TCRs were grouped using DBSCAN, with TCRdist sequence similarity added in when clustering inside HLA-allele-positive subsets. Co-occurrence clustering excluded repertoires with fewer than 30,000 or more than 120,000 public chains, plus five with anomalous nucleotide sharing. TCRdb re-hosts the immuneACCESS table, in-frame sequences only. Its copies lack some clones; in the studies checked, an unresolved V gene accounts for under half of them, and the cause for the rest is not known. V and J calls and clone size follow that table, whereas D and trimming were derived from the DNA. This sample lists approximately 150,000 clones; about 77% were detected once. The top ten clonotypes cover over 0.95% of the sample.

Source material: PBMCs. The sequence derives from a woman aged 50 to 65 in good health and CMV-seronegative. Here the chain combines TRBV30 and TRBJ2-2; matching of 6 bases hints at TRBD2 as the D gene. The CDR3: CAWSGSFGGTTGELFF. The sequence in DNA is TGTGCCTGGAGTGGGTCTTTCGGCGGGACCACCGGGGAGCTGTTTTTT. Extended through the reference TRBV30 and TRBJ2-2 proteins, this CDR3 yields the full variable domain: SQTIHQWPATLVQPVGSPLSLECTVEGTSNPNLYWYRQAAGRGLQLLFYSVGIGQISSEVPQNLSASRPQDRQFILSSKKLLLSDSGFYLCAWSGSFGGTTGELFFGEGSRLTVL.